Each of the 12 T cell receptor beta chains below was sequenced from the same sample in a study of CD8+ T cells in alopecia areata. As the sequencing template, cDNA was produced by extracting RNA and reverse transcribing it. Assay used: immunoSEQ multiplex PCR; TCRdb lists only in-frame clones, some missing. The data contain about 150,000 clones, 62% of them seen just once; the ten biggest clones take up 30% to 45%. The sample comprised CD8+ T cells sorted from blood. These receptors all stem from a human donor in good health.

The J gene is TRBJ1-5, the V gene TRBV5-1; D is perhaps TRBD1 (6 bases). Germline V gene lookup returns CDR1 SGHRS and CDR2 YFSETQ. Trimming cost V 1 base and J 5 bases, with 10 bases left between them. The CDR3 length is 14 residues. DNA of the CDR3: TGCGCCAGCAGCTTGAGGGGGACGGATCAGCCCCAGCATTTT. Translated: CASSLRGTDQPQHF.

This clone has a handful of counts. The gene calls are TRBV2 and TRBJ2-7; the D is unclear. Germline values: CDR1 SNHLY, CDR2 FYNNEI. The CDR3 spans 14 residues. Trimming pared 0 bases from V and 7 bases from J, leaving 13 bases between. In DNA, the CDR3 is TGTGCCAGCAGTGAAGCGCTAGTAGCCTCGGAGCAGTACTTC. This encodes CASSEALVASEQYF. Supplemented by reference TRBV2 and TRBJ2-7, the full variable domain reads EPEVTQTPSHQVTQMGQEVILRCVPISNHLYFYWYRQILGQKVEFLVSFYNNEISEKSEIFDDQFSVERPDGSNFTLKIRSTKLEDSAMYFCASSEALVASEQYFGPGTRLTVT.

The chain has TRBV2 and TRBJ2-7, with a weak D call TRBD2 (6 bases). The CDR3 sequence is 15 residues long. Germline lookup yields CDR1 SNHLY and CDR2 FYNNEI. V lost 10 bases, J lost 7 bases, and 26 bases lay in between. CDR3 coding DNA: TGTGCCACCTTCCTACGGGACTCCCCTTTCTCAGAGCAGTACTTC. Its protein product is CATFLRDSPFSEQYF. Supplemented by reference TRBV2 and TRBJ2-7, the full variable domain reads EPEVTQTPSHQVTQMGQEVILRCVPISNHLYFYWYRQILGQKVEFLVSFYNNEISEKSEIFDDQFSVERPDGSNFTLKIRSTKLEDSAMYFCATFLRDSPFSEQYFGPGTRLTVT.

This chain links TRBV4-1 with TRBJ1-2, with D unclear. Germline V gives CDR1 MGHRA, CDR2 YSYEKL. The germline V and J ends were trimmed by 4 bases and 5 bases, with 17 bases remaining between them. CDR3 length: 15 amino acids. The CDR3 DNA reads TGCGCCAGCAGCCCGTTCGAGGGCAGCGAATATGGCTACACCTTC. Residues: CASSPFEGSEYGYTF.

V gene TRBV5-6 combines with J gene TRBJ2-7; D is unresolved. This CDR3 has 13 amino acids. Germline CDR1 reads SGHDT; CDR2 reads YYEEEE. Between the trimmed V and J ends, which lost 2 bases and 0 bases, there was a span of 6 bases. In DNA form, the CDR3 reads TGTGCCAGCAGCTTCGACCGCTCCTACGAGCAGTACTTC. Its translation: CASSFDRSYEQYF.

The gene calls are TRBV27 and TRBJ1-1; D perhaps matches TRBD1 (6 bases). The length of the CDR3 is 17 residues. Trimming pared 5 bases from V and 0 bases from J, leaving 19 bases between. Per the germline V gene, CDR1 is MNHEY and CDR2 is SMNVEV (reference sequence). CDR3 residues: CASSTKSTGKMNTEAFF. CDR3 sequence (DNA): TGTGCCAGCAGTACGAAATCGACAGGTAAAATGAACACTGAAGCTTTCTTT.

This clone showed up just a few times. J is TRBJ2-1 and V is TRBV25-1; D is possibly TRBD1 (6 bases). V was clipped by 8 bases and J by 4 bases, with 18 bases between them. Germline CDR1 is MGHDK and CDR2 is SYGVNS. CDR3 size: 15 residues. This chain's CDR3 is CASAPGHSFYNEQFF. The CDR3 DNA reads as TGTGCCAGCGCTCCGGGACATTCTTTTTACAATGAGCAGTTCTTC.

The V and J genes are TRBV2 and TRBJ2-6; D gene ambiguous. CDR3 length: 15 amino acids. The ends were cut back, 8 bases at V and 4 bases at J, with 15 bases in the middle. Germline assignment: CDR1 SNHLY and CDR2 FYNNEI. Here the CDR3 reads CASRLGTAGANVLTF. In DNA, the CDR3 is TGTGCCAGCCGGCTAGGAACGGCGGGGGCCAACGTCCTGACTTTC.

The chain couples TRBV29-1 to TRBJ1-1; TRBD1 might be the D (6 bases). This CDR3 has 12 residues. Germline CDR1 SQVTM, CDR2 ANQGSEA. V dropped 4 bases and J dropped 6 bases, with 12 bases sitting between them. The CDR3 sequence is CSVGGPHPEAFF. For the CDR3, the DNA is TGCAGCGTTGGGGGGCCCCATCCTGAAGCTTTCTTT. Full variable domain (missing parts from reference TRBV29-1 and TRBJ1-1): SAVISQKPSRDICQRGTSLTIQCQVDSQVTMMFWYRQQPGQSLTLIATANQGSEATYESGFVIDKFPISRPNLTFSTLTVSNMSPEDSSIYLCSVGGPHPEAFFGQGTRLTVV.

V is TRBV27 and J is TRBJ1-1; D is perhaps TRBD1 (5 bases). Germline V gene sequence: CDR1 MNHEY, CDR2 SMNVEV (reference sequence). The CDR3 is 15 amino acids. Trimming removed 3 bases from V and 1 base from J, with 12 bases in between. CDR3 in amino acids: CASSFFGTSNTEAFF. CDR3 sequence (DNA): TGTGCCAGCAGTTTTTTCGGGACTTCGAACACTGAAGCTTTCTTT.

This clone was found a few times. The chain links TRBV4-1 to TRBJ1-5; D is perhaps TRBD1 (5 bases). The CDR3 is 18 amino acids. V lost 0 bases, J lost 0 bases, and 15 bases lay in between. Germline-derived CDR1 and CDR2 are MGHRA and YSYEKL. CDR3: CASSQDYRGLDSNQPQHF. CDR3 DNA sequence: TGCGCCAGCAGCCAAGATTATCGGGGCCTAGATAGCAATCAGCCCCAGCATTTT.

About this clone itself: At the DNA level, this CDR3 is encoded by other sequences in the same sample as well. The rearrangement links TRBV9 to TRBJ2-7; 9 bases agree with TRBD1. The CDR3 is 14 amino acids. The ends lost 4 bases at V and 2 bases at J; junction bases unmatched: 4. The germline CDR1 and CDR2 sequences are SGDLS and YYNGEE. The CDR3 sequence: CASSPGTGTYEQYF. The CDR3 region has the DNA TGTGCCAGCAGCCCGGGGACAGGGACCTACGAGCAGTACTTC.